These 27 T cell receptor beta chains were all obtained from the same sample, sequenced in a study of response to subunit inactivated influenza vaccine. TCRdb passed the RT-PCR reads through MiXCR, listing each CDR3 protein once. The repertoire holds approximately 160,000 distinct CDR3 sequences, with about 10% as singletons. Sequences were derived from CD8+ T cells sorted from PBMCs, sampled about 23 months after vaccination. These receptors were obtained from a man aged 50-75 years who received an inactivated influenza vaccine.

This clonotype was recorded a few times. The rearrangement joins TRBV25-1 to TRBJ1-2, with 8 bases lining up with TRBD1. The CDR3 runs 16 residues. Losses at the gene ends were 2 bases for V and 8 bases for J; bases not matched to a gene: 13. Germline assignment: CDR1 MGHDK and CDR2 SYGVNS. CDR3 nucleotides: TGTGCCAGCAGTGAAGTCACCGGGACAGGAAGGTGGGGCTACACCTTC. Residues: CASSEVTGTGRWGYTF.

The V call is TRBV9, the J call TRBJ1-2, with D perhaps matching TRBD1 (5 bases). The V end was cut by 4 bases, the J end by 3 bases, with 10 bases between. CDR3 length equals 13 residues. Germline CDR1 SGDLS, CDR2 YYNGEE. In DNA, the CDR3 is TGTGCCAGCAGCCCCTGGGACGACTATGGCTACACCTTC. Translated, it gives CASSPWDDYGYTF.

This clonotype was recorded a few times. V gene TRBV6-1 combines with J gene TRBJ2-2; no definite D call. Between the trimmed V and J ends, which lost 8 bases and 5 bases, there was a span of 12 bases. Germline V lookup: CDR1 MNHNS, CDR2 SASEGT. This CDR3 spans 13 amino acids. In nucleotides, the CDR3 is TGTGCCAGCCGGACCCATTTAACCGGGGAGCTGTTTTTT. Residues: CASRTHLTGELFF.

Many counts were recorded for this clonotype. This chain connects TRBV11-2 to TRBJ2-3, with TRBD2 matching 7 bases. The CDR3 contains 15 residues. CDR1 and CDR2 from the germline V gene are SGHAT and FQNNGV. The trim removed 4 bases at V and 1 base at J, leaving 5 bases unmatched. The CDR3 sequence is CASSYPSGGTDTQYF. The CDR3 DNA follows: TGTGCCAGCAGCTATCCTAGCGGTGGCACAGATACGCAGTATTTT.

This rearrangement joins TRBV4-2 to TRBJ2-5; no definite D call. This CDR3 comprises 15 residues. The germline V gene encodes CDR1 LGHNA and CDR2 YNFKEQ. Trimming left V 0 bases short and J 0 bases short, with 8 bases between. The CDR3 reads CASSQERRNQETQYF. Written as DNA, the CDR3 is TGTGCCAGCAGCCAAGAGAGGCGGAACCAAGAGACCCAGTACTTC.

This clonotype was detected ten times or more. The chain carries TRBV9 and TRBJ2-2, with D hard to call. This CDR3 region has 12 residues. CDR1 and CDR2 from the germline V gene are SGDLS and YYNGEE. The V gene lost 1 base and the J gene lost 8 bases, with 6 bases spanning the gap. The CDR3 protein is CASSVQAGELFF. The CDR3 DNA follows: TGTGCCAGCAGCGTACAAGCTGGGGAGCTGTTTTTT.

This clonotype has more than one count but fewer than ten. The chain has TRBV4-2 and TRBJ2-7; 9 bases fit TRBD1. CDR1 is LGHNA, CDR2 YNFKEQ, per germline. CDR3 length: 14 amino acids. Germline trimming cut 3 bases from V and 6 bases from J; bases unmatched to any gene: 6. This CDR3 is CASSQGGQGSEQYF. The CDR3 DNA reads TGTGCCAGCAGCCAGGGCGGACAGGGGTCCGAGCAGTACTTC.

This clonotype was detected only a few times. The V call is TRBV30, the J call TRBJ2-3; the D gene is possibly TRBD2 (6 bases). The CDR3 totals 15 residues. V was clipped by 3 bases and J by 4 bases, with 17 bases between them. The germline gives CDR1 GTSNPN, CDR2 SVGIG (reference sequence). The CDR3 loop reads CAWRGEDQVADTQYF. The DNA of the CDR3 is TGTGCCTGGAGGGGGGAGGACCAGGTGGCAGATACGCAGTATTTT.

This clonotype has just a few counts. This chain uses TRBV4-2 with TRBJ1-4; TRBD1 might be the D (5 bases). CDR1 is LGHNA, CDR2 YNFKEQ, per germline. V lost 1 base, J lost 0 bases, and 9 bases lay in between. The CDR3 loop spans 16 amino acids. CDR3 sequence reads: CASSQVTGATNEKLFF. The CDR3 region has the DNA TGTGCCAGCAGCCAAGTAACAGGTGCAACTAATGAAAAACTGTTTTTT.

This clonotype was observed a few times. This chain links TRBV12-3 or TRBV12-4 with TRBJ1-5, with D perhaps TRBD1 (6 bases). This CDR3 spans 14 amino acids. V was shortened by 3 bases and J by 5 bases, with 11 bases between the two germline ends. The DNA for the CDR3 is TGTGCCAGCAGTTTGGGGGGCGGGCATCAGCCCCAGCATTTT. Its protein product is CASSLGGGHQPQHF.

The CDR3 DNA follows: TGTGCCAGCTCACCACCGAATCGCAGGGCTGGAAACACCATATATTTT. It encodes CASSPPNRRAGNTIYF. V is TRBV18 and J is TRBJ1-3; D possibly corresponds to TRBD1 (5 bases). The CDR3 totals 16 residues. Germline V CDR1 and CDR2: KGHSH, LQKENI. Trimming removed 0 bases from V and 2 bases from J, with 11 bases in between.

This chain links TRBV12-3 or TRBV12-4 with TRBJ2-7; D unclear. The CDR3 length is 12 residues. Trimming pared 10 bases from V and 4 bases from J, leaving 14 bases between. The CDR3 sequence: CANSTKIYEQYF. As DNA, the CDR3 is TGTGCCAACAGCACAAAGATATACGAGCAGTACTTC.

This clonotype was seen a handful of times. This chain joins TRBV7-2 and TRBJ1-1; D is perhaps TRBD1 (6 bases). CDR1 is SGHTA and CDR2 is FQGNSA in the germline V gene. Deletions cut 7 bases from V and 1 base from J, with 13 bases between. The CDR3 length is 14 residues. CDR3 residues: CASNPTGKNTEAFF. Written as DNA, the CDR3 is TGTGCCAGCAATCCGACAGGCAAGAACACTGAAGCTTTCTTT.

V gene TRBV7-2 combines with J gene TRBJ2-1; 10 positions match TRBD2. CDR1 and CDR2 from the germline V gene are SGHTA and FQGNSA. V lost 2 bases to trimming and J lost 6 bases; unmatched junction nucleotides: 7. This CDR3 comprises 16 residues. CDR3 amino acids: CASSLRPSGGVNEQFF. The CDR3 region has the DNA TGTGCCAGCAGCTTACGTCCCAGCGGGGGGGTCAATGAGCAGTTCTTC.

This clonotype was counted between two and nine times. The chain combines TRBV11-2 with TRBJ2-2; TRBD1 aligns across 7 bases. The CDR3 is made up of 17 amino acids. Germline CDR1 is SGHAT and CDR2 is FQNNGV. The V segment lost 0 bases and the J segment 5 bases; nucleotides outside the gene matches: 9. The chain's CDR3 is CASSLDGQAGWTGELFF. The CDR3 DNA reads as TGTGCCAGCAGCTTAGATGGACAGGCGGGTTGGACCGGGGAGCTGTTTTTT.

The V and J genes are TRBV27 and TRBJ1-5; D might be TRBD1 (5 bases). This CDR3 contains 15 residues. The V end was cut by 4 bases, the J end by 5 bases, with 15 bases between. Germline values: CDR1 MNHEY, CDR2 SMNVEV (reference sequence). The CDR3 DNA reads as TGTGCCAGCAGTTCGATTGACAGCCACCATCAGCCCCAGCATTTT. Protein: CASSSIDSHHQPQHF.

V is TRBV18 and J is TRBJ1-4; D uncertain. V gave up 2 bases and J gave up 2 bases, with 15 bases separating them. The CDR3 sequence is 17 residues long. Germline V CDR1 and CDR2: KGHSH, LQKENI. CDR3 nucleotides: TGTGCCAGCTCACCAATGCCGAATGGTGGCACTAATGAAAAACTGTTTTTT. It codes for CASSPMPNGGTNEKLFF. Combining the CDR3 with reference TRBV18 and TRBJ1-4 gives the whole variable domain NAGVMQNPRHLVRRRGQEARLRCSPMKGHSHVYWYRQLPEEGLKFMVYLQKENIIDESGMPKERFSAEFPKEGPSILRIQQVVRGDSAAYFCASSPMPNGGTNEKLFFGSGTQLSVL.

This chain uses TRBV12-3 or TRBV12-4 with TRBJ2-5; D is perhaps TRBD1 (5 bases). This CDR3 has 14 amino acids. Deletions cut 3 bases from V and 5 bases from J, with 13 bases between. The CDR3 DNA sequence: TGTGCCAGCAGTTTTAGTCAGGGCTTCGAGACCCAGTACTTC. This sequence encodes CASSFSQGFETQYF.

The V call is TRBV29-1, the J call TRBJ1-1, with D hard to call. The V gene's germline CDR1 is SQVTM and CDR2 ANQGSEA. The ends were cut back, 7 bases at V and 1 base at J, with 7 bases in the middle. CDR3 length: 11 amino acids. DNA for the CDR3: TGCAGCGCGGATAAGAACACTGAAGCTTTCTTT. It yields the protein CSADKNTEAFF. The variable domain in full, with the rest retrieved from reference TRBV29-1 and TRBJ1-1, is SAVISQKPSRDICQRGTSLTIQCQVDSQVTMMFWYRQQPGQSLTLIATANQGSEATYESGFVIDKFPISRPNLTFSTLTVSNMSPEDSSIYLCSADKNTEAFFGQGTRLTVV.

In this sample, this clonotype turned up a few times. CDR3 nucleotides: TGTGCCAGCAGCTTAGCCGAGGCAGGGTCCACCGGGGAGCTGTTTTTT. Translating it yields CASSLAEAGSTGELFF. The genes are TRBV11-1 and TRBJ2-2, with D possibly being TRBD1 (5 bases). Germline V gene lookup returns CDR1 SGHAT and CDR2 FQDESV (reference sequence). This CDR3 region has 16 residues. V was shortened by 0 bases and J by 4 bases, with 12 bases between the two germline ends.

V is TRBV7-9 and J is TRBJ2-3; D is ambiguous. This CDR3 spans 12 amino acids. Germline CDR1 SEHNR, CDR2 FQNEAQ (reference sequence). V lost 4 bases and J 10 bases, leaving 12 bases between the germline ends. CDR3 residues: CASSSAVGPQYF. The CDR3 DNA reads TGTGCCAGCAGCTCCGCTGTCGGTCCGCAGTATTTT.

This clonotype was seen more than once but under ten times. The CDR3 sequence: CAQGSGAATSTDTQYF. CDR3 nucleotides: TGTGCTCAGGGTAGCGGGGCTGCTACTAGCACAGATACGCAGTATTTT. This rearrangement joins TRBV7-9 to TRBJ2-3; 8 nucleotides match TRBD2. This CDR3 region has 16 residues. The V gene's germline CDR1 is SEHNR and CDR2 FQNEAQ (reference sequence).

The chain couples TRBV25-1 to TRBJ2-3; unclear D gene. The CDR3 contains 14 residues. Germline V CDR1 and CDR2: MGHDK, SYGVNS. V was shortened by 1 base and J by 0 bases, with 5 bases between the two germline ends. The CDR3 loop is CASSESASTDTQYF. DNA of the CDR3: TGTGCCAGCAGTGAATCCGCGAGCACAGATACGCAGTATTTT.

There are many counts of this clonotype. The chain has TRBV28 and TRBJ1-5; D unclear. Deletions cut 7 bases from V and 3 bases from J, with 4 bases between. Per germline, CDR1 MDHEN and CDR2 SYDVKM. This CDR3 is built from 11 residues. CDR3 in amino acids: CASMDNQPQHF. CDR3 nucleotide sequence: TGTGCCAGCATGGACAATCAGCCCCAGCATTTT.

The CDR3: CASHRTGGSYEQYF. The DNA of the CDR3 is TGTGCCAGCCACCGGACAGGGGGCTCCTACGAGCAGTACTTC. V and J are TRBV27 and TRBJ2-7, with TRBD1 matching 10 bases. Germline lookup yields CDR1 MNHEY and CDR2 SMNVEV (reference sequence). V gave up 8 bases and J gave up 0 bases; unmatched junction bases: 4. The CDR3 runs to 14 residues.

This clonotype was observed a few times. This chain connects TRBV2 to TRBJ1-5; 7 positions match TRBD1. V was pared by 6 bases and J by 7 bases, with 12 bases of the junction left unmatched. The length of the CDR3 is 15 residues. Germline CDR1 SNHLY, CDR2 FYNNEI. CDR3 amino acids: CASRDPRTGGQPQHF. Here the CDR3 DNA reads TGTGCCAGCAGGGATCCTCGGACAGGTGGGCAGCCCCAGCATTTT.

The chain links TRBV9 to TRBJ2-7; 7 bases fit TRBD2. J gave up 2 bases and V 0 bases, and 5 bases lay outside the gene matches. CDR3 length equals 15 residues. CDR1 and CDR2 from the germline V gene are SGDLS and YYNGEE. CDR3 sequence: CASSVGSSGAYEQYF. In DNA, the CDR3 is TGTGCCAGCAGCGTAGGTTCTAGCGGAGCCTACGAGCAGTACTTC.